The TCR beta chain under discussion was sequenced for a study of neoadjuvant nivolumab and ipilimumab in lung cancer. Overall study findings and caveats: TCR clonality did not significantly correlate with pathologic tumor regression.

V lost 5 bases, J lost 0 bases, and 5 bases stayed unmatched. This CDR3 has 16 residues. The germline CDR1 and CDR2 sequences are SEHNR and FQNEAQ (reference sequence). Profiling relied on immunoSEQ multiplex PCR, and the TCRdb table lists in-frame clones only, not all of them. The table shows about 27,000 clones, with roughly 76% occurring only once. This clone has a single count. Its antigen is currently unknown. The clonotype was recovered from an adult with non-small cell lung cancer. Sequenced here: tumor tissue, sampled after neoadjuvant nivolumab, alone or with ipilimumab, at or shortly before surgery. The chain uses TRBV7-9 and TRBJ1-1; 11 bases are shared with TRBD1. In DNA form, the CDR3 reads TGTGCCAGCAGCGACCGGGACAGGGGGATGAACACTGAAGCTTTCTTT. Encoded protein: CASSDRDRGMNTEAFF.